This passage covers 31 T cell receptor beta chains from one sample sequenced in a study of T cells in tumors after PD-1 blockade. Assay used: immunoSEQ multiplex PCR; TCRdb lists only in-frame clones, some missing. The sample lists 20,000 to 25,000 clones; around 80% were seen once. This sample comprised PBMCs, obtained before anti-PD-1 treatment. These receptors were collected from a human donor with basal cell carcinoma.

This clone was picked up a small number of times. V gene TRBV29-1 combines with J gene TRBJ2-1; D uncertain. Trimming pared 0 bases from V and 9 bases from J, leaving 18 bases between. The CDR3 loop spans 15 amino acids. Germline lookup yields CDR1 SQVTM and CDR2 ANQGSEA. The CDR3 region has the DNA TGCAGCGTTGAAGATCCGCGACTCCCGCCTGCTGAGCAGTTCTTC. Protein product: CSVEDPRLPPAEQFF.

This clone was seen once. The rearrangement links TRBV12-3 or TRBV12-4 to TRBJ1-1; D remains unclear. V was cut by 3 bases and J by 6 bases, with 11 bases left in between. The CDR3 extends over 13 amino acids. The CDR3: CASSLMRGAEAFF. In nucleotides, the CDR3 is TGTGCCAGCAGTTTGATGCGCGGAGCTGAAGCTTTCTTT.

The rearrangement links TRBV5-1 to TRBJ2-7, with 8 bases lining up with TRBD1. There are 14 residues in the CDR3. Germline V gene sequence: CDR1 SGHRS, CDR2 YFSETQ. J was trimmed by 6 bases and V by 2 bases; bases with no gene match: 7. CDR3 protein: CASSLDGQGAEQYF. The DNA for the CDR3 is TGCGCCAGCAGCTTAGACGGACAGGGAGCCGAGCAGTACTTC.

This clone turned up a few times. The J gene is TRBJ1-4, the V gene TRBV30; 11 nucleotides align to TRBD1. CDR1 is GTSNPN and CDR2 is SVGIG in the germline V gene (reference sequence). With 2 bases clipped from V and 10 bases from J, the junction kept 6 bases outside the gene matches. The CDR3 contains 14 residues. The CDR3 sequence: CAWSIGQGARKLFF. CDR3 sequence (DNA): TGTGCCTGGAGTATCGGACAGGGGGCCAGAAAACTGTTTTTT.

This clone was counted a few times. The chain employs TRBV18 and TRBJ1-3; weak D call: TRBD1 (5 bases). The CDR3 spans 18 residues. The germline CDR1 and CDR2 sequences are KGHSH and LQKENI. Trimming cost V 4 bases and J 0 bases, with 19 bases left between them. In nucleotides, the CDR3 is TGTGCCAGCTCACTCCTTGGCTCGGGGACTCCCTCTGGAAACACCATATATTTT. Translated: CASSLLGSGTPSGNTIYF.

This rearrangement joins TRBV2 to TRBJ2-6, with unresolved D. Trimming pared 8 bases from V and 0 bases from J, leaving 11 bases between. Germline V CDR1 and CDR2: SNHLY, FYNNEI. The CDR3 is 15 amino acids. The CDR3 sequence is CASWSGYSGANVLTF. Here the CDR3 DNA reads TGTGCCAGCTGGTCGGGTTACTCTGGGGCCAACGTCCTGACTTTC.

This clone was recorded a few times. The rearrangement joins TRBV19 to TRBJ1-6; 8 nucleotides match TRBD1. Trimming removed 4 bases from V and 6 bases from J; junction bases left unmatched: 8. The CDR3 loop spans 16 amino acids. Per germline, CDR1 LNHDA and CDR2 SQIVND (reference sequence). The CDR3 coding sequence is TGTGCCAGTAGTACGCAGACAGGGGCTCGTAATTCACCCCTCCACTTT. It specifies CASSTQTGARNSPLHF.

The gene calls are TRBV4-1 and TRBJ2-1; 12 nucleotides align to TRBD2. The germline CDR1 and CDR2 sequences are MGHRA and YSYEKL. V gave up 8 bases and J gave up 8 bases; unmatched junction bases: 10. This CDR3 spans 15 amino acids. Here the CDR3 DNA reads TGCGCCAGCCGCGCGACTAGCGGGAGACAGTATGAGCAGTTCTTC. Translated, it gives CASRATSGRQYEQFF.

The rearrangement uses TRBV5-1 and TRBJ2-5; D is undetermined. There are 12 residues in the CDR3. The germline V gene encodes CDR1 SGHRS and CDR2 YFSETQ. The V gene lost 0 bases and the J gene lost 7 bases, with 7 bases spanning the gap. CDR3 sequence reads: CASSLETSTQYF. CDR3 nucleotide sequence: TGCGCCAGCAGCTTGGAGACGTCGACCCAGTACTTC. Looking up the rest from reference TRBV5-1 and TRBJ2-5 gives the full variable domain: KAGVTQTPRYLIKTRGQQVTLSCSPISGHRSVSWYQQTPGQGLQFLFEYFSETQRNKGNFPGRFSGRQFSNSRSEMNVSTLELGDSALYLCASSLETSTQYFGPGTRLLVL.

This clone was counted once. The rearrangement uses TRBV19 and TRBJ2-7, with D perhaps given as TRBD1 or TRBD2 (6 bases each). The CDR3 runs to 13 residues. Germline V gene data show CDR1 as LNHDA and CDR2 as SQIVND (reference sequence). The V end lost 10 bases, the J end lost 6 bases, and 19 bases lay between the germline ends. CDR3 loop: CATTGGGQAEQYF. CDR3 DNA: TGTGCCACCACCGGTGGGGGGCAAGCCGAGCAGTACTTC. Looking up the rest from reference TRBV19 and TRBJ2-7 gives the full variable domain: DGGITQSPKYLFRKEGQNVTLSCEQNLNHDAMYWYRQDPGQGLRLIYYSQIVNDFQKGDIAEGYSVSREKKESFPLTVTSAQKNPTAFYLCATTGGGQAEQYFGPGTRLTVT.

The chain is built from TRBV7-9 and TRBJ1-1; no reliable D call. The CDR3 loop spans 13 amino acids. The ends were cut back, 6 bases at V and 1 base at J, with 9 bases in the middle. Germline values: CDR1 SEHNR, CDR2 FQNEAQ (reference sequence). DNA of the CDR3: TGTGCCAGCAGTAGACACGAGAACACTGAAGCTTTCTTT. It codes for CASSRHENTEAFF.

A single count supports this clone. In nucleotides, the CDR3 is TGTGCCAGCAGCTCGGGGACGGCTATACCTAACTATGGCTACACCTTC. Amino acids: CASSSGTAIPNYGYTF. V and J are TRBV5-4 and TRBJ1-2; maybe TRBD1 (5 bases). This CDR3 has 16 residues. Trimming pared 3 bases from V and 0 bases from J, leaving 15 bases between. In germline, CDR1 is SGHNT, CDR2 YYREEE (reference sequence).

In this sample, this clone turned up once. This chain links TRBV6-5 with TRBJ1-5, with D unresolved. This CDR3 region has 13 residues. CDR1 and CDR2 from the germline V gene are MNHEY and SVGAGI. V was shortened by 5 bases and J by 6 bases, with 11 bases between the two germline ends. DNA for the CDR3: TGTGCCAGCAGTATGAGGCGCGGTCAGCCCCAGCATTTT. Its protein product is CASSMRRGQPQHF.

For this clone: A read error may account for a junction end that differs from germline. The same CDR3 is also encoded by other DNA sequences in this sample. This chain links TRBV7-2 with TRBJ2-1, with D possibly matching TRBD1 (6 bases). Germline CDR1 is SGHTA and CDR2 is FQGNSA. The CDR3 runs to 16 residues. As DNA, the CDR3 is TGTGCCAGCAGCCTAGCTGGCAGGGGTGAAGGGAATGAGCAGTTCTTC. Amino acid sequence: CASSLAGRGEGNEQFF.

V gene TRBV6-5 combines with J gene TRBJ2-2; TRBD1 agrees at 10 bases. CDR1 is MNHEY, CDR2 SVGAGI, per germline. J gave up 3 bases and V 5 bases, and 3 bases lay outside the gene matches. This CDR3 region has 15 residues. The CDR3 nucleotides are TGTGCCAGCAGTCACGGGACAGGGGACACCGGGGAGCTGTTTTTT. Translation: CASSHGTGDTGELFF.

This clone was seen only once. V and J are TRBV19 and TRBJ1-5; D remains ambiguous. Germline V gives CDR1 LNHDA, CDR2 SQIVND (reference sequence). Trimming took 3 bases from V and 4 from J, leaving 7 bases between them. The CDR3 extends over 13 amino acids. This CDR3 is CASSIGRNQPQHF. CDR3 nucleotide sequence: TGTGCCAGTAGTATTGGACGGAATCAGCCCCAGCATTTT.

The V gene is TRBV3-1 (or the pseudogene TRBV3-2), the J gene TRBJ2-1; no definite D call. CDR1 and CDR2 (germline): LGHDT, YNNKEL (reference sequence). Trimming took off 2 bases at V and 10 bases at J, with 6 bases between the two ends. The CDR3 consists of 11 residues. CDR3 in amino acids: CASSQTPEQFF. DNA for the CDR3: TGTGCCAGCAGCCAAACGCCCGAGCAGTTCTTC.

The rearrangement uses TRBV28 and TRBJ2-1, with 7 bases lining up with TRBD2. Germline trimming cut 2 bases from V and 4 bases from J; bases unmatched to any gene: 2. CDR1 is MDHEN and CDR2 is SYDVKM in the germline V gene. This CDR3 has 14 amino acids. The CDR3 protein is CASSLGGGYNEQFF. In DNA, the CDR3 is TGTGCCAGCAGTTTAGGCGGGGGATACAATGAGCAGTTCTTC.

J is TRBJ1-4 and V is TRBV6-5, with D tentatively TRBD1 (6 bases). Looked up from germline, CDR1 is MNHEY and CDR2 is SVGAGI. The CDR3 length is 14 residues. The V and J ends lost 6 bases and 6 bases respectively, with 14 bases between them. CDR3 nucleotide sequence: TGTGCCAGCAGCACCGACAGGACAGATGAAAAACTGTTTTTT. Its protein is CASSTDRTDEKLFF.

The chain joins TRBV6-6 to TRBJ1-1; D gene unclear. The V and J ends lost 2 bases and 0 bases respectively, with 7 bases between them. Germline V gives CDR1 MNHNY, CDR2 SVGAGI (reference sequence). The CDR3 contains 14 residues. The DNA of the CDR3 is TGTGCCAGCAGTTACAGGGTTTTGAACACTGAAGCTTTCTTT. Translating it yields CASSYRVLNTEAFF.

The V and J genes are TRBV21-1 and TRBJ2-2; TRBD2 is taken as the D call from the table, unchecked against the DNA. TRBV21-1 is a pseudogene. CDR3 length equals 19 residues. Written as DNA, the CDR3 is TGTGCCAGCAGCAAACGGGGGGTAGCGGTCGATTTATGGGTCGGGGAGCTGTTTTTT. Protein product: CASSKRGVAVDLWVGELFF.

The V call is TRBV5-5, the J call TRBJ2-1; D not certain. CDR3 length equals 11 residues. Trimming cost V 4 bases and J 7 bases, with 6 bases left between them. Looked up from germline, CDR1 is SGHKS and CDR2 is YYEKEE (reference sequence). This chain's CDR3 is CASSTWNEQFF. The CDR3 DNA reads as TGTGCCAGCAGCACCTGGAATGAGCAGTTCTTC.

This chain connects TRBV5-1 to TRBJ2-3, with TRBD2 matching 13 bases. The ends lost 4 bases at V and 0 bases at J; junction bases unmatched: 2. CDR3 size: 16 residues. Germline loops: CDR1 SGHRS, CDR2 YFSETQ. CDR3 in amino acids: CASSGLAGASTDTQYF. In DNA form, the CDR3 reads TGCGCCAGCAGCGGACTAGCGGGGGCTAGCACAGATACGCAGTATTTT.

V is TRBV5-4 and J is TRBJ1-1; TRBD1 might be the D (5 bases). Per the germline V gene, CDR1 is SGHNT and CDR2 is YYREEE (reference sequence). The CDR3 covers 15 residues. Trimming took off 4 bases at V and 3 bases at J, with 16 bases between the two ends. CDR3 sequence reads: CASSLDPGRDTEAFF. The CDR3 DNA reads TGTGCCAGCAGCCTCGACCCAGGGCGAGACACTGAAGCTTTCTTT. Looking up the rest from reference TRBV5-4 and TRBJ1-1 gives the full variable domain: ETGVTQSPTHLIKTRGQQVTLRCSSQSGHNTVSWYQQALGQGPQFIFQYYREEENGRGNFPPRFSGLQFPNYSSELNVNALELDDSALYLCASSLDPGRDTEAFFGQGTRLTVV.

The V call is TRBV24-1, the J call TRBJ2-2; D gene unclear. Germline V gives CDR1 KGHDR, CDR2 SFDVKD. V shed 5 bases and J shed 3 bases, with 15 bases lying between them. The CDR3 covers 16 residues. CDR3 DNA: TGTGCCACCAGTGGATCTTCGGACCATTACACCGGGGAGCTGTTTTTT. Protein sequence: CATSGSSDHYTGELFF.

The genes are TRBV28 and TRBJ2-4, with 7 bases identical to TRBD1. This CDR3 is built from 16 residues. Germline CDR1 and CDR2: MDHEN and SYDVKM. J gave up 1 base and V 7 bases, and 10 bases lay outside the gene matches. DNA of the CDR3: TGTGCCAGCATGGAGAGGGGGCGCTTGGCCAAAAACATTCAGTACTTC. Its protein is CASMERGRLAKNIQYF.

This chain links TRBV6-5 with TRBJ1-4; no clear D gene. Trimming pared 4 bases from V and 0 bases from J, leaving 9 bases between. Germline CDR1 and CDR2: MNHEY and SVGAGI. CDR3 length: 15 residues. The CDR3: CASSSGEATNEKLFF. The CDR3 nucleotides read TGTGCCAGCAGTTCCGGGGAGGCAACTAATGAAAAACTGTTTTTT.

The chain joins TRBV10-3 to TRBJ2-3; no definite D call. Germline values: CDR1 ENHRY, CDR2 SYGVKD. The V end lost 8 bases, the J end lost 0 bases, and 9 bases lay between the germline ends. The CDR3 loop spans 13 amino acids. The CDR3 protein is CAIQRVSTDTQYF. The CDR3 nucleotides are TGTGCCATCCAACGGGTTAGCACAGATACGCAGTATTTT.

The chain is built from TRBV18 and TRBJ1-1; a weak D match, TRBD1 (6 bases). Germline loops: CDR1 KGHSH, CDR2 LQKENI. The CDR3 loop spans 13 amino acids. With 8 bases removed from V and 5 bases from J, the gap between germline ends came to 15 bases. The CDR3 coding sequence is TGTGCCAGCCGTGAACAGGGTGGGACTGAAGCTTTCTTT. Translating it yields CASREQGGTEAFF.

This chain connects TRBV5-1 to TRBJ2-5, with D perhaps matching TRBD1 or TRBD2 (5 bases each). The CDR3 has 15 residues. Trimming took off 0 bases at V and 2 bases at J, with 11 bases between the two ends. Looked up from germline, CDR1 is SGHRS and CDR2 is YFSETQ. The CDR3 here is CASSLAQGGQETQYF. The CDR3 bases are TGCGCCAGCAGCTTGGCCCAGGGCGGGCAAGAGACCCAGTACTTC.

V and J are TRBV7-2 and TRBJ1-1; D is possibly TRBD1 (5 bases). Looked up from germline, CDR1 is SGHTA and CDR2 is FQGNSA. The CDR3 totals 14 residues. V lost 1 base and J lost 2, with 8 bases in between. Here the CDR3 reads CASSLGWTNTEAFF. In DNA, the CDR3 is TGTGCCAGCAGCTTAGGTTGGACAAACACTGAAGCTTTCTTT.